This entry lists 19 T cell receptor beta chains sequenced from one sample in a study of neurological immune-mediated disorders. In TCRdb, the 5' RACE reads were re-called with MiXCR into one record per CDR3 protein. The table includes around 32,000 distinct CDR3 sequences, about 12% detected once. The specimen sequenced was PBMCs. The receptors originated from a woman aged 55-70 years in good health.

This clonotype was recorded many times. The chain recombines TRBV5-1 with TRBJ2-4, with TRBD1 as a possible D gene (5 bases). Germline V gene lookup returns CDR1 SGHRS and CDR2 YFSETQ. Trimming took 5 bases from V and 3 from J, leaving 18 bases between them. The CDR3 length is 16 residues. CDR3 amino acids: CASSLTPQGGKNIQYF. Written as DNA, the CDR3 is TGCGCCAGCAGTCTGACGCCCCAGGGTGGCAAAAACATTCAGTACTTC.

A word on this clonotype: A much more abundant neighbour one base away suggests this may be a read error. The CDR3 spells CSAIDLRQGNTGEPFF. For the CDR3, the DNA is TGCAGTGCTATAGATCTACGACAGGGGAACACCGGGGAGCCGTTTTTT. The gene calls are TRBV20-1 and TRBJ2-2, with 8 bases matching TRBD1. The CDR3 contains 16 residues. CDR1 and CDR2 (germline): DFQATT, SNEGSKA (reference sequence).

The sample holds many counts of this clonotype. This chain links TRBV6-5 with TRBJ1-2; 10 bases are shared with TRBD1. The CDR3 has 14 amino acids. Germline CDR1 is MNHEY and CDR2 is SVGAGI. With 2 bases clipped from V and 5 bases from J, the junction kept 2 bases outside the gene matches. The CDR3 DNA reads TGTGCCAGCAGTTACCGGGACAGGGGTTATGGCTACACCTTC. It specifies CASSYRDRGYGYTF.

This clonotype has ten or more counts. The chain employs TRBV20-1 and TRBJ2-7, with D perhaps given as TRBD1 or TRBD2 (6 bases each). CDR1 is DFQATT, CDR2 SNEGSKA, per germline (reference sequence). This CDR3 region has 12 residues. V lost 3 bases, J lost 6 bases, and 12 bases lay in between. The CDR3 is CSASRGEFEQYF. The CDR3 region has the DNA TGCAGTGCTAGTAGGGGGGAGTTCGAGCAGTACTTC.

This clonotype was detected ten times or more. CDR3 loop: CASSLARQGGTDTQYF. The DNA for the CDR3 is TGCGCCAGCAGCTTGGCCCGTCAGGGAGGCACAGATACGCAGTATTTT. This chain connects TRBV5-1 to TRBJ2-3; D assignment may be TRBD1 or TRBD2 (5 bases each). V lost 0 bases and J 1 base, leaving 12 bases between the germline ends. The CDR3 runs 16 residues. Germline V gene lookup returns CDR1 SGHRS and CDR2 YFSETQ.

There are many counts of this clonotype. The genes are TRBV20-1 and TRBJ2-3; TRBD2 matches 7 bases. Germline lookup yields CDR1 DFQATT and CDR2 SNEGSKA (reference sequence). J was trimmed by 3 bases and V by 3 bases; bases with no gene match: 12. The CDR3 is made up of 16 amino acids. The DNA of the CDR3 is TGCAGTGCTAGGGACTTCGGCGGGGGATGGACAGATACGCAGTATTTT. It translates to CSARDFGGGWTDTQYF.

The sample holds many counts of this clonotype. V gene TRBV7-2 combines with J gene TRBJ2-1, with D possibly matching TRBD2 (6 bases). Trimming pared 5 bases from V and 6 bases from J, leaving 11 bases between. Per the germline V gene, CDR1 is SGHTA and CDR2 is FQGNSA. There are 13 residues in the CDR3. CDR3 residues: CASSLTSFNEQFF. The DNA of the CDR3 is TGTGCCAGCAGCCTGACTAGTTTCAATGAGCAGTTCTTC.

The table lists this clonotype with many counts. The J gene is TRBJ2-3, the V gene TRBV12-3 or TRBV12-4; D could derive from TRBD1 or TRBD2 (5 bases each). V was trimmed by 4 bases and J by 4 bases, leaving 15 bases between them. The CDR3 spans 15 residues. CDR3 in amino acids: CASSWDYGGADTQYF. CDR3 DNA sequence: TGTGCCAGCAGTTGGGATTATGGGGGTGCAGATACGCAGTATTTT.

This clonotype was seen repeatedly, ten times or more. The chain has TRBV29-1 and TRBJ1-3; 11 nucleotides align to TRBD1. V lost 6 bases, J lost 3 bases, and 13 bases stayed unmatched. The CDR3 runs 17 residues. CDR1 and CDR2 (germline): SQVTM, ANQGSEA. The CDR3 loop reads CSVAPSTGTGGGNTIYF. The DNA for the CDR3 is TGCAGCGTGGCCCCCTCAACCGGGACAGGGGGTGGAAACACCATATATTTT.

Many counts were recorded for this clonotype. The genes are TRBV24-1 and TRBJ1-2; D ambiguous. V gave up 3 bases and J gave up 6 bases, with 13 bases separating them. CDR1 is KGHDR, CDR2 SFDVKD, per germline. This CDR3 has 14 amino acids. The chain's CDR3 is CATSDPTGKDGYTF. For the CDR3, the DNA is TGTGCCACCAGTGATCCTACGGGGAAGGATGGCTACACCTTC.

Concerning this clonotype itself: The junction does not match germline at one end; this may be a read error. This chain joins TRBV10-3 and TRBJ1-3; TRBD1 matches at 7 bases. The CDR3 is made up of 16 amino acids. Per the germline V gene, CDR1 is ENHRY and CDR2 is SYGVKD. The CDR3, as DNA: TGTGCCATCACGACTGGAAAGGGGGCTGGGGGAAAAACCATATATTTT. This translates into CAITTGKGAGGKTIYF.

The sample holds many counts of this clonotype. This rearrangement joins TRBV10-3 to TRBJ2-3; 9 nucleotides agree with TRBD2. The CDR3 totals 14 residues. Germline lookup yields CDR1 ENHRY and CDR2 SYGVKD. The V segment lost 9 bases and the J segment 0 bases; nucleotides outside the gene matches: 4. The CDR3 is CAISGGRSTDTQYF. The CDR3 DNA sequence: TGTGCCATAAGCGGGGGGAGGAGCACAGATACGCAGTATTTT.

There are many counts of this clonotype. The rearrangement uses TRBV10-3 and TRBJ2-2; D not certain. V was clipped by 0 bases and J by 0 bases, with 8 bases between them. CDR1 ENHRY and CDR2 SYGVKD come from the germline V gene. The CDR3 extends over 16 amino acids. The CDR3 DNA reads TGTGCCATCAGTGAGTCGGCACCAGCGAACACCGGGGAGCTGTTTTTT. This gives the protein CAISESAPANTGELFF.

This clonotype appeared many times. This sequence joins TRBV9 and TRBJ2-3; 8 nucleotides align to TRBD2. Germline V gene data show CDR1 as SGDLS and CDR2 as YYNGEE. J lost 0 bases, V lost 3 bases, and 9 bases had no gene match. CDR3 length: 17 residues. The CDR3 spells CASSEGLGGGSTDTQYF. DNA for the CDR3: TGTGCCAGCAGCGAAGGCCTCGGGGGGGGAAGCACAGATACGCAGTATTTT.

This clonotype showed up many times. The rearrangement uses TRBV12-3 or TRBV12-4 and TRBJ2-7; the D gene could be TRBD1 or TRBD2 (6 bases each). The CDR3 contains 13 residues. V lost 6 bases, J lost 1 base, and 10 bases lay in between. In nucleotides, the CDR3 is TGTGCCAGCAGGGGGGGCAAGTCCTACGAGCAGTACTTC. This gives the protein CASRGGKSYEQYF.

This clonotype was observed at least ten times. An end of the junction differs from the germline gene, which may be a read error. Here the CDR3 DNA reads TGCAGTTCTAGTCCCCGACAGGGCTCTGGAAACACCATATATTTT. It is translated as CSSSPRQGSGNTIYF. V is TRBV20-1 and J is TRBJ1-3; 7 positions agree with TRBD1. Germline values: CDR1 DFQATT, CDR2 SNEGSKA (reference sequence). The CDR3 has 15 residues.

This clonotype was counted at least ten times. The J gene is TRBJ1-2, the V gene TRBV20-1; the D is unclear. Germline values: CDR1 DFQATT, CDR2 SNEGSKA (reference sequence). Between the trimmed V and J ends, which lost 0 bases and 3 bases, there was a span of 5 bases. This CDR3 is 12 amino acids long. The CDR3 spells CSARDRDYGYTF. CDR3 bases: TGCAGTGCTAGAGACAGAGACTATGGCTACACCTTC.

The sample holds many counts of this clonotype. CDR3 in DNA: TGCAGTGCTACCCTACAGGGTCGGGCTGAAGCTTTCTTT. It encodes CSATLQGRAEAFF. This sequence joins TRBV20-1 and TRBJ1-1, with a possible D match to TRBD1 (6 bases). Trimming stripped 4 bases from V and 6 bases from J, with 15 bases between. This CDR3 region has 13 residues. Germline assignment: CDR1 DFQATT and CDR2 SNEGSKA (reference sequence).

In this sample, this clonotype turned up many times. CDR3 sequence reads: CSARDPGLAGGTYEQYF. DNA for the CDR3: TGCAGTGCTAGAGATCCCGGACTAGCGGGGGGTACCTACGAGCAGTACTTC. The chain uses TRBV20-1 and TRBJ2-7; TRBD2 agrees at 14 bases. Germline-derived CDR1 and CDR2 are DFQATT and SNEGSKA (reference sequence). J lost 2 bases, V lost 0 bases, and 6 bases had no gene match. There are 17 residues in the CDR3.